This TCR beta chain comes out of a study of blood T cell repertoires in COVID-19. Study context: COVID-19 samples, acute and convalescent, were from the United States, Italy and Spain. Sources were T cells, B-cell-depleted T cells, or PBMCs; the material itself was cDNA or gDNA.

In the original workflow: Estimation of nucleated cell counts was performed using reference gene primer amplification. Produced via immunoSEQ multiplex PCR; TCRdb's table is partial and in-frame only. The V and J calls and the clone size are those of that table, but D and trimming were determined from the DNA. The table lists some 190,000 clones, 80% to 90% of them singletons. The V and J ends lost 4 bases and 4 bases, in that order; junction bases with no gene match: 3. Germline-derived CDR1 and CDR2 are MNHEY and SVGAGI. The CDR3 spans 15 residues. The source is a man aged 55 to 70 with acute or convalescent COVID-19. Input material: peripheral blood. The V call is TRBV6-5, the J call TRBJ2-3, with TRBD2 identical over 12 bases. Written as DNA, the CDR3 is TGTGCCAGCAGTTTGACTAGCGGGAGTGCAGATACGCAGTATTTT. Its translation: CASSLTSGSADTQYF.